Presented here are 26 T cell receptor beta chains from one specimen sequenced in a study of OX40 agonist ivuxolimab in advanced cancers. TCRdb keeps only in-frame clones here, not all; method: immunoSEQ multiplex PCR. In the table there are about 20,000 clones, about 82% of which are singletons. Specimen: CD4+ or CD8+ T cells sorted from blood, collected in a trial of the OX40 agonist ivuxolimab. Receptor source: an adult with an advanced solid tumor such as melanoma, head and neck, liver or kidney cancer.

The rearrangement joins TRBV5-1 to TRBJ1-2, with D possibly matching TRBD1 (5 bases). Trimming took off 2 bases at V and 6 bases at J, with 17 bases between the two ends. In germline, CDR1 is SGHRS, CDR2 YFSETQ. The CDR3 runs to 15 residues. The CDR3 DNA reads as TGCGCCAGCAGCTTAGCAGGGACCCCGCTGGATGGCTACACCTTC. Residues: CASSLAGTPLDGYTF.

Many counts were recorded for this clone. This chain connects TRBV27 to TRBJ2-7; maybe TRBD1 (5 bases). The CDR3 covers 13 residues. V was shortened by 4 bases and J by 7 bases, with 14 bases between the two germline ends. Germline CDR1 and CDR2: MNHEY and SMNVEV (reference sequence). The chain's CDR3 is CASSWQGLREQYF. CDR3 nucleotide sequence: TGTGCCAGCAGTTGGCAGGGTTTGCGGGAGCAGTACTTC.

There are a few counts of this clone. The rearrangement links TRBV28 to TRBJ1-5; the match to TRBD1 covers 9 bases. Germline V gene lookup returns CDR1 MDHEN and CDR2 SYDVKM. The length of the CDR3 is 18 residues. V was clipped by 6 bases and J by 5 bases; unmatched bases: 17. CDR3 nucleotide sequence: TGTGCCAGCAGGGCCCTTGATCCCGGGACAGGGCTCGATCAGCCCCAGCATTTT. It yields the protein CASRALDPGTGLDQPQHF.

This chain uses TRBV4-1 with TRBJ2-7; 10 nucleotides line up with TRBD1. The CDR3 totals 15 residues. V gave up 3 bases and J gave up 2 bases; unmatched junction bases: 4. Per germline, CDR1 MGHRA and CDR2 YSYEKL. The CDR3 spells CASSHGQGGTYEQYF. As DNA, the CDR3 is TGCGCCAGCAGCCATGGACAGGGGGGGACCTACGAGCAGTACTTC.

CDR3 nucleotides: TGTGCCAGCAGCTTGCGCGGGGATAGCGAGCAGTACTTC. Translation: CASSLRGDSEQYF. The chain links TRBV11-1 to TRBJ2-7, with TRBD2 as a possible D gene (6 bases). The germline V and J ends were trimmed by 3 bases and 6 bases, with 12 bases remaining between them. The CDR3 is made up of 13 amino acids. Germline V gene lookup returns CDR1 SGHAT and CDR2 FQDESV (reference sequence).

The chain employs TRBV6-6 and TRBJ1-2; D might be TRBD1 (6 bases). This CDR3 has 15 residues. Germline V gives CDR1 MNHNY, CDR2 SVGAGI (reference sequence). V gave up 0 bases and J gave up 6 bases, with 14 bases separating them. The CDR3 protein is CASSYSGAPYDGYTF. The CDR3 DNA is TGTGCCAGCAGTTACTCGGGGGCGCCCTACGATGGCTACACCTTC.

This clone was detected only a few times. This chain links TRBV2 with TRBJ2-1; 9 bases map to TRBD1. Losses at the gene ends were 8 bases for V and 5 bases for J; bases not matched to a gene: 13. Per the germline V gene, CDR1 is SNHLY and CDR2 is FYNNEI. There are 16 residues in the CDR3. DNA of the CDR3: TGTGCCAGCGGGACGGGGCAGACAGGGGGTAACAATGAGCAGTTCTTC. This sequence encodes CASGTGQTGGNNEQFF.

The chain couples TRBV28 to TRBJ2-6; a weak D match, TRBD1 (6 bases). This CDR3 comprises 18 residues. V was trimmed by 2 bases and J by 4 bases, leaving 18 bases between them. The germline gives CDR1 MDHEN, CDR2 SYDVKM. Here the CDR3 DNA reads TGTGCCAGCAGTTTAGAGGGGGTCCCTTCTGGCGGGGCCAACGTCCTGACTTTC. Translating gives CASSLEGVPSGGANVLTF.

The chain employs TRBV13 and TRBJ2-2; D unresolved. The germline V and J ends were trimmed by 4 bases and 1 base, with 7 bases remaining between them. The CDR3 is 14 residues long. Germline loops: CDR1 PRHDT, CDR2 FYEKMQ (reference sequence). CDR3 residues: CASSSPRNTGELFF. CDR3 in DNA: TGTGCCAGCAGCTCCCCCCGGAACACCGGGGAGCTGTTTTTT.

With respect to this clone: The junction differs from germline at one of its ends, possibly a read error. The chain couples TRBV27 to TRBJ2-1, with 10 bases that match TRBD1. The CDR3 extends over 15 amino acids. The germline CDR1 and CDR2 sequences are MNHEY and SMNVEV (reference sequence). The CDR3, as DNA: TGTGCCAGCAGTTTCGGGACAGGGGAGGACAATGGGCAGTTCTTC. Translated: CASSFGTGEDNGQFF.

The chain has TRBV4-2 and TRBJ2-7, with TRBD2 matching over 11 bases. CDR1 is LGHNA, CDR2 YNFKEQ, per germline. V lost 2 bases, J lost 2 bases, and 2 bases stayed unmatched. This CDR3 has 15 amino acids. The chain's CDR3 is CASSQPTSGTYEQYF. In nucleotides, the CDR3 is TGTGCCAGCAGCCAACCGACTAGCGGGACCTACGAGCAGTACTTC.

The chain couples TRBV9 to TRBJ2-7; D is ambiguous. Between the trimmed V and J ends, which lost 3 bases and 3 bases, there was a span of 13 bases. The CDR3 loop spans 14 amino acids. The germline V gene has CDR1 SGDLS and CDR2 YYNGEE. CDR3 loop: CASSARSDLYEQYF. CDR3 nucleotides: TGTGCCAGCAGCGCCCGATCTGATCTCTACGAGCAGTACTTC.

V gene TRBV6-1 combines with J gene TRBJ2-7; 10 bases agree with TRBD2. Germline CDR1 and CDR2: MNHNS and SASEGT. The CDR3 has 16 residues. Trimming at V came to 2 bases and at J to 2 bases, leaving 6 bases not matched to a gene. This CDR3 is CASSESRLAGAYEQYF. The CDR3 DNA reads TGTGCCAGCAGTGAATCGCGGCTAGCGGGGGCCTACGAGCAGTACTTC.

The chain uses TRBV6-5 and TRBJ2-1; TRBD2 matches 8 bases. Germline V gives CDR1 MNHEY, CDR2 SVGAGI. Unmatched junction bases numbered 9, after V lost 4 bases and J lost 7 bases. This CDR3 spans 15 amino acids. The CDR3 sequence: CASSWGAGGGNEQFF. In nucleotides, the CDR3 is TGTGCCAGCAGTTGGGGGGCGGGAGGAGGGAATGAGCAGTTCTTC.

The chain employs TRBV7-6 and TRBJ2-5; no clear D. CDR1 and CDR2 from the germline V gene are SGHVS and FNYEAQ. V dropped 1 base and J dropped 7 bases, with 7 bases sitting between them. The CDR3 spans 12 residues. CDR3 nucleotide sequence: TGTGCCAGCAGCTTAGAGGTGGGGACCCAGTACTTC. Translated: CASSLEVGTQYF.

V gene TRBV4-1 combines with J gene TRBJ2-1, with 12 bases fitting TRBD2. In germline, CDR1 is MGHRA, CDR2 YSYEKL. The CDR3 consists of 17 residues. The J segment lost 6 bases and the V segment lost 0 bases, leaving 6 bases of the junction unmatched. The CDR3 loop is CASSQDPLAGGRNEQFF. The CDR3 DNA reads TGCGCCAGCAGCCAAGACCCCCTAGCGGGGGGGCGCAATGAGCAGTTCTTC.

V usage is TRBV5-4 and J usage is TRBJ2-1, with 8 bases matching TRBD1. The germline CDR1 and CDR2 sequences are SGHNT and YYREEE (reference sequence). V dropped 4 bases and J dropped 10; count of bases not matched to a gene: 4. The CDR3 extends over 12 amino acids. CDR3: CASSPTGAEQFF. The CDR3 DNA sequence: TGTGCCAGCAGCCCGACAGGGGCGGAGCAGTTCTTC. Full variable domain (missing parts from reference TRBV5-4 and TRBJ2-1): ETGVTQSPTHLIKTRGQQVTLRCSSQSGHNTVSWYQQALGQGPQFIFQYYREEENGRGNFPPRFSGLQFPNYSSELNVNALELDDSALYLCASSPTGAEQFFGPGTRLTVL.

The V gene is TRBV7-8, the J gene TRBJ1-1; TRBD1 might be the D (5 bases). The CDR3 is 13 residues long. Between the trimmed V and J ends, which lost 1 base and 5 bases, there was a span of 8 bases. Per germline, CDR1 SGHVS and CDR2 FQNEAQ. The DNA for the CDR3 is TGTGCCAGCAGCTTAGGGGGGGGGACTGAAGCTTTCTTT. Its protein product is CASSLGGGTEAFF.

This chain joins TRBV14 and TRBJ1-2, with D tentatively TRBD1 (6 bases). The germline V gene has CDR1 SGHDN and CDR2 FVKESK. Trimming left V 5 bases short and J 2 bases short, with 12 bases between. This CDR3 comprises 14 residues. The CDR3, as DNA: TGTGCCAGCAGCGCCTGGGGGACAAACTATGGCTACACCTTC. Encoded protein: CASSAWGTNYGYTF. The full variable domain, its missing parts supplied by reference TRBV14 and TRBJ1-2, is EAGVTQFPSHSVIEKGQTVTLRCDPISGHDNLYWYRRVMGKEIKFLLHFVKESKQDESGMPNNRFLAERTGGTYSTLKVQPAELEDSGVYFCASSAWGTNYGYTFGSGTRLTVV.

The chain combines TRBV28 with TRBJ1-5; no clear D gene. Germline assignment: CDR1 MDHEN and CDR2 SYDVKM. Trimming pared 5 bases from V and 5 bases from J, leaving 13 bases between. CDR3 length: 14 amino acids. The chain's CDR3 is CASSHSSTDQPQHF. The CDR3 bases are TGTGCCAGCAGTCACTCCTCGACGGATCAGCCCCAGCATTTT. Variable domain in full (rest from reference TRBV28 and TRBJ1-5): DVKVTQSSRYLVKRTGEKVFLECVQDMDHENMFWYRQDPGLGLRLIYFSYDVKMKEKGDIPEGYSVSREKKERFSLILESASTNQTSMYLCASSHSSTDQPQHFGDGTRLSIL.

V and J are TRBV5-1 and TRBJ1-4; D gene unclear. With 1 base removed from V and 3 bases from J, the gap between germline ends came to 7 bases. Germline CDR1 is SGHRS and CDR2 is YFSETQ. There are 14 residues in the CDR3. CDR3 in DNA: TGCGCCAGCAGCTTGTGGAGTCCTAATGAAAAACTGTTTTTT. Residues: CASSLWSPNEKLFF. Supplemented by reference TRBV5-1 and TRBJ1-4, the full variable domain reads KAGVTQTPRYLIKTRGQQVTLSCSPISGHRSVSWYQQTPGQGLQFLFEYFSETQRNKGNFPGRFSGRQFSNSRSEMNVSTLELGDSALYLCASSLWSPNEKLFFGSGTQLSVL.

The rearrangement links TRBV7-6 to TRBJ1-5, with TRBD1 identical over 7 bases. Trimming took 4 bases from V and 5 from J; bases not matched to a gene: 5. The CDR3 is made up of 14 amino acids. Looked up from germline, CDR1 is SGHVS and CDR2 is FNYEAQ. Written as DNA, the CDR3 is TGTGCCAGCAGCTCCCGACAGGGCGATCAGCCCCAGCATTTT. The encoded protein is CASSSRQGDQPQHF.

This chain joins TRBV5-4 and TRBJ2-3; D unresolved. V lost 4 bases and J 6 bases, leaving 12 bases between the germline ends. This CDR3 comprises 13 residues. Germline V gene lookup returns CDR1 SGHNT and CDR2 YYREEE (reference sequence). CDR3 amino acids: CASSRLSSDTQYF. CDR3 coding DNA: TGTGCCAGCAGCCGCCTTTCGAGTGATACGCAGTATTTT. Drawing the rest from reference TRBV5-4 and TRBJ2-3, the complete variable domain is ETGVTQSPTHLIKTRGQQVTLRCSSQSGHNTVSWYQQALGQGPQFIFQYYREEENGRGNFPPRFSGLQFPNYSSELNVNALELDDSALYLCASSRLSSDTQYFGPGTRLTVL.

The chain uses TRBV27 and TRBJ2-7, with 9 bases matching TRBD1. After removal of 8 bases from V and 3 bases from J, the junction contained 8 bases not matched to a gene. The CDR3 contains 14 residues. Per germline, CDR1 MNHEY and CDR2 SMNVEV (reference sequence). CDR3 coding DNA: TGTGCCAGCGCACCGGGACAGGGTGGCTACGAGCAGTACTTC. Translated: CASAPGQGGYEQYF.

The chain couples TRBV5-1 to TRBJ2-3; TRBD1 or TRBD2 may be the D gene (5 bases each). Trimming took off 2 bases at V and 2 bases at J, with 9 bases between the two ends. This CDR3 contains 14 residues. The germline gives CDR1 SGHRS, CDR2 YFSETQ. The CDR3: CASSFRDATDTQYF. The CDR3 DNA sequence: TGCGCCAGCAGCTTCCGGGACGCCACAGATACGCAGTATTTT.

This chain joins TRBV5-1 and TRBJ2-7; 7 bases align to TRBD1. The germline gives CDR1 SGHRS, CDR2 YFSETQ. The CDR3 covers 16 residues. J gave up 5 bases and V 0 bases, and 11 bases lay outside the gene matches. The CDR3 nucleotides read TGCGCCAGCAGCTTGGCACTCCCGACAGGGCGGCACGAGCAGTACTTC. Its translation is CASSLALPTGRHEQYF.